This TCR beta chain was documented in a study of blood T cell repertoires in COVID-19. Looking at the study overall: The United States, Italy and Spain provided the acute and convalescent COVID-19 samples.

The CDR3 totals 16 residues. CDR1 is WNHNN, CDR2 SYGVQD, per germline (reference sequence). V lost 5 bases to trimming and J lost 2 bases; unmatched junction nucleotides: 10. Produced via immunoSEQ multiplex PCR; TCRdb's table is partial and in-frame only. Here the sample spans about 82,000 clones, 75% to 90% being singletons. This clone was detected once. This TCR derives from a woman aged 40-49 years with active or convalescent COVID-19. Sequences were obtained from peripheral blood. The chain couples TRBV10-1 to TRBJ2-7, with 9 bases matching TRBD1. The CDR3 loop is CASSRFRDRAAYEQYF. The DNA for the CDR3 is TGCGCCAGCAGTCGCTTCCGGGACAGGGCCGCCTACGAGCAGTACTTC.